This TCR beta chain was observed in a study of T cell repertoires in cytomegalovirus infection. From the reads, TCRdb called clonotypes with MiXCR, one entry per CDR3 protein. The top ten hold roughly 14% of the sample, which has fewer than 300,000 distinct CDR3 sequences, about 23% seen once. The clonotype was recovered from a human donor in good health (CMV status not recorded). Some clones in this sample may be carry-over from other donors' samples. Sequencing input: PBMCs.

CDR3 nucleotide sequence: TGTGCCAGCAGCGTGGCAGGGGTGGGCACCGGGGAGCTGTTTTTT. It encodes CASSVAGVGTGELFF. The gene calls are TRBV9 and TRBJ2-2; perhaps TRBD1 as D (6 bases). Trimming removed 2 bases from V and 4 bases from J, with 12 bases in between. The V gene's germline CDR1 is SGDLS and CDR2 YYNGEE. The CDR3 runs to 15 residues.